The 15 T cell receptor beta chains below all came from one sample that was sequenced in a study of T cell responses to AZD1222 COVID-19 vaccine. Data came from immunoSEQ multiplex PCR; TCRdb stores just in-frame clones and leaves some out. The sample shows 150,000 to 200,000 clones, 90% to 95% of them seen only once. Specimen: peripheral blood, collected on day 0 of AZD1222 vaccination. These receptors were obtained from an adult in good health.

The V call is TRBV3-1 (or the pseudogene TRBV3-2), the J call TRBJ2-5; 7 positions agree with TRBD1. Germline V gene data show CDR1 as LGHDT and CDR2 as YNNKEL (reference sequence). The CDR3 extends over 15 amino acids. With V trimmed by 6 bases and J by 1 base, 8 bases remained unmatched. CDR3 amino acids: CASRRDGTAQETQYF. CDR3 nucleotides: TGTGCCAGCAGGCGTGACGGGACAGCCCAAGAGACCCAGTACTTC.

CDR3 in amino acids: CASTKEGSNQPQHF. CDR3 coding DNA: TGTGCCAGCACGAAAGAGGGTAGCAATCAGCCCCAGCATTTT. The chain combines TRBV3-1 (or the pseudogene TRBV3-2) with TRBJ1-5; no reliable D call. Germline CDR1 and CDR2: LGHDT and YNNKEL (reference sequence). V was pared by 7 bases and J by 0 bases, with 10 bases between. This CDR3 contains 14 residues.

This clone was detected once. The chain recombines TRBV12-5 with TRBJ1-4; TRBD1 might be the D (6 bases). Germline assignment: CDR1 LGHNT and CDR2 FRNRAP. Trimming left V 7 bases short and J 7 bases short, with 19 bases between. The CDR3 is 15 residues long. In DNA form, the CDR3 reads TGTGCTAGTGCCACGCGGGGGGGGCTGGGTGAAAAACTGTTTTTT. Translating it yields CASATRGGLGEKLFF.

The genes are TRBV7-2 and TRBJ1-2, with TRBD1 as a possible D gene (6 bases). The CDR3 runs 15 residues. V lost 1 base and J 4 bases, leaving 13 bases between the germline ends. Per germline, CDR1 SGHTA and CDR2 FQGNSA. CDR3 protein: CASSLDPQGSYGYTF. The CDR3 DNA reads as TGTGCCAGCAGCTTAGACCCACAGGGTAGCTATGGCTACACCTTC.

V is TRBV7-8 and J is TRBJ2-2; no clear D gene. The CDR3 covers 16 residues. Trimming removed 2 bases from V and 1 base from J, with 11 bases in between. The V gene's germline CDR1 is SGHVS and CDR2 FQNEAQ. Here the CDR3 reads CASSLTSHRNTGELFF. The CDR3 nucleotides are TGTGCCAGCAGCTTAACATCGCACAGGAACACCGGGGAGCTGTTTTTT.

The chain joins TRBV13 to TRBJ1-1, with D tentatively TRBD1 (5 bases). V lost 5 bases and J lost 6, with 22 bases in between. Germline V gene data show CDR1 as PRHDT and CDR2 as FYEKMQ (reference sequence). CDR3 length: 16 residues. The chain's CDR3 is CASSPPGWRGGSEAFF. The CDR3, as DNA: TGTGCCAGCAGCCCACCTGGTTGGAGGGGTGGCTCTGAAGCTTTCTTT.

The CDR3 coding sequence is TGTGCCAGCAGCTTGGGGAGGAGTTACGAGCAGTACTTC. It translates to CASSLGRSYEQYF. The J gene is TRBJ2-7, the V gene TRBV11-1; D possibly corresponds to TRBD2 (6 bases). Germline assignment: CDR1 SGHAT and CDR2 FQDESV (reference sequence). Between the trimmed V and J ends, which lost 3 bases and 4 bases, there was a span of 10 bases. The CDR3 runs 13 residues. Combining the CDR3 with reference TRBV11-1 and TRBJ2-7 gives the whole variable domain EAEVAQSPRYKITEKSQAVAFWCDPISGHATLYWYRQILGQGPELLVQFQDESVVDDSQLPKDRFSAERLKGVDSTLKIQPAELGDSAMYLCASSLGRSYEQYFGPGTRLTVT.

The V and J genes are TRBV27 and TRBJ2-2; D may be TRBD2 (5 bases). The CDR3 is 13 amino acids. Trimming shortened V by 10 bases and J by 3 bases, and 12 bases separated the two germline ends. Germline CDR1 reads MNHEY; CDR2 reads SMNVEV (reference sequence). The CDR3 region has the DNA TGTGCCACCGTAGACGGGGACACCGGGGAGCTGTTTTTT. It codes for CATVDGDTGELFF.

V usage is TRBV30 and J usage is TRBJ2-3; unclear D gene. V dropped 4 bases and J dropped 5 bases, with 10 bases sitting between them. Germline V gene lookup returns CDR1 GTSNPN and CDR2 SVGIG (reference sequence). This CDR3 region has 12 residues. CDR3 coding DNA: TGTGCCTGGACCCCTCGCCTAGATACGCAGTATTTT. Residues: CAWTPRLDTQYF. Full variable domain (outside the CDR3, taken from reference TRBV30 and TRBJ2-3): SQTIHQWPATLVQPVGSPLSLECTVEGTSNPNLYWYRQAAGRGLQLLFYSVGIGQISSEVPQNLSASRPQDRQFILSSKKLLLSDSGFYLCAWTPRLDTQYFGPGTRLTVL.

The chain is built from TRBV5-1 and TRBJ1-1, with no clear D. Germline CDR1 reads SGHRS; CDR2 reads YFSETQ. The CDR3 covers 14 residues. Trimming removed 5 bases at V and 0 bases at J, with 11 bases between. The CDR3 protein is CASSREGMNTEAFF. CDR3 coding DNA: TGCGCCAGCAGTAGGGAGGGCATGAACACTGAAGCTTTCTTT.

The V call is TRBV3-1 (or the pseudogene TRBV3-2), the J call TRBJ2-3, with 10 bases lining up with TRBD2. Trimming took 3 bases from V and 5 from J; bases not matched to a gene: 5. This CDR3 has 15 amino acids. Germline assignment: CDR1 LGHDT and CDR2 YNNKEL (reference sequence). The CDR3, as DNA: TGTGCCAGCAGCCAGAATAGCGGGGGGTTAGATACGCAGTATTTT. Residues: CASSQNSGGLDTQYF.

The V gene is TRBV5-1, the J gene TRBJ1-6, with TRBD1 as a possible D gene (6 bases). Trimming left V 0 bases short and J 8 bases short, with 12 bases between. The CDR3 runs to 15 residues. Per germline, CDR1 SGHRS and CDR2 YFSETQ. The CDR3 reads CASSLDGRGDSPLHF. CDR3 coding DNA: TGCGCCAGCAGCTTGGATGGGAGGGGGGATTCACCCCTCCACTTT.

CDR3 residues: CASSDDISVFNEQFF. CDR3 DNA: TGTGCCAGCAGTGACGACATTTCGGTTTTCAATGAGCAGTTCTTC. This rearrangement joins TRBV6-1 to TRBJ2-1; D remains ambiguous. With 3 bases removed from V and 6 bases from J, the gap between germline ends came to 15 bases. Germline V gene data show CDR1 as MNHNS and CDR2 as SASEGT. The CDR3 totals 15 residues.

V is TRBV11-3 and J is TRBJ1-3, with unresolved D. The CDR3 totals 13 residues. Germline CDR1 is SGHNT and CDR2 is YENEEA. The V end was cut by 5 bases, the J end by 4 bases, with 9 bases between. For the CDR3, the DNA is TGTGCCAGCAGCGGCGATCTAGGAAACACCATATATTTT. Translated: CASSGDLGNTIYF. The variable domain in full, with the rest retrieved from reference TRBV11-3 and TRBJ1-3, is EAGVVQSPRYKIIEKKQPVAFWCNPISGHNTLYWYLQNLGQGPELLIRYENEEAVDDSQLPKDRFSAERLKGVDSTLKIQPAELGDSAVYLCASSGDLGNTIYFGEGSWLTVV.

The rearrangement uses TRBV6-5 and TRBJ1-4, with D tentatively TRBD1 (5 bases). The CDR3 covers 14 residues. Deletions cut 6 bases from V and 8 bases from J, with 16 bases between. CDR1 is MNHEY, CDR2 SVGAGI, per germline. The CDR3 reads CASSRVRGFEKLFF. The CDR3 nucleotides are TGTGCCAGCAGCCGTGTACGGGGGTTCGAAAAACTGTTTTTT.